The present entry profiles one T cell receptor (beta chain) with its context. As yet, its antigen is unknown. The source of the sample is a study of CD8 T cells in ankylosing spondylitis. Study-level results: Certain motif variants had earlier been reported in reactive arthritis synovial fluid and blood. Ankylosing spondylitis blood seemed to carry a telltale TCR beta motif made of under 10 highly homologous variants.

V was shortened by 7 bases and J by 1 base, with 21 bases between the two germline ends. CDR1 SEHNR and CDR2 FQNEAQ come from the germline V gene (reference sequence). CDR3 length equals 17 residues. 5'-RACE, quantitative and with molecular barcodes, yielded the TCR beta libraries. MiXCR, applied by TCRdb to the 5' RACE reads, yields one record per CDR3 protein. The sample has under 400,000 distinct CDR3 sequences; roughly 10% are singletons. The V call is TRBV7-9, the J call TRBJ2-3, with unresolved D. The TCR originated in a female donor with ankylosing spondylitis or in good health (not recorded which). Sequencing used blood, either unsorted or a sorted T cell fraction (not recorded which). The CDR3 DNA reads TGTGCCAGCACCTGGTGGCAGGACCCTTCTGGCACAGATACGCAGTATTTT. Its translation is CASTWWQDPSGTDTQYF.